This TCR beta chain was captured by sequencing in a study of patients and donors after allogeneic stem cell transplantation. After removal of 4 bases from V and 15 bases from J, the junction contained 12 bases not matched to a gene. Germline values: CDR1 MGHRA, CDR2 YSYEKL. The CDR3 sequence is 14 residues long. This clonotype has a count of ten or more. Each CDR3 protein is one row after TCRdb ran MiXCR on the RT-PCR reads. The table has approximately 410,000 distinct CDR3 sequences, roughly 17% seen once. The sequence derives from a human donor who was either an allogeneic HSCT recipient or a stem cell or donor lymphocyte infusion donor (not recorded which). It is not recorded whose cells these are; they may come from a transplant donor. Material for sequencing was blood, either unsorted or a sorted T cell fraction (not recorded which). The rearrangement uses TRBV4-1 and TRBJ2-1; TRBD1 matches 10 bases. The CDR3 loop is CASSRLPIRDRGFF. CDR3 nucleotides: TGCGCCAGCAGCCGACTCCCTATCCGGGACAGGGGGTTCTTC.